This T cell receptor (beta chain) was observed in a study of blood T cell repertoires in COVID-19. The protocol was immunoSEQ multiplex PCR, while the TCRdb copy is restricted to in-frame clones and leaves out a portion. The sample comprises over 110,000 clones, about 76% of which are singletons, and more than 6.5% rests with the top ten. V shed 6 bases and J 3 bases; nucleotides not matched to a gene: 14. Germline CDR1 is MDHEN and CDR2 is SYDVKM. This CDR3 has 17 amino acids. This receptor was taken from a human donor in a cohort sampled during active COVID-19. V gene TRBV28 combines with J gene TRBJ2-3, with 8 bases aligning to TRBD2. Sequenced sample: peripheral blood. The CDR3 reads CASSPAGGGGTTDTQYF. CDR3 sequence (DNA): TGTGCCAGCAGCCCCGCCGGGGGCGGGGGGACGACAGATACGCAGTATTTT.